The 17 T cell receptor beta chains given below trace back to one sample, sequenced in a study of blood T cell repertoires in COVID-19. TCRdb's copy holds only in-frame clones and misses some; the assay was immunoSEQ multiplex PCR. This sample carries fewer than 110,000 clones, more than 80% of them seen once, and the ten largest clones take about 12%. The source material was peripheral blood. All receptors come from a human donor in a cohort sampled during active COVID-19.

V gene TRBV6-2 or TRBV6-3 combines with J gene TRBJ2-3; D is perhaps TRBD1 (6 bases). The CDR3 length is 15 residues. Trimming took 4 bases from V and 0 from J, leaving 11 bases between them. Germline loops: CDR1 MNHEY, CDR2 SVGEGT. The CDR3 loop is CASSSGQTSTDTQYF. The DNA for the CDR3 is TGTGCCAGCAGTTCGGGACAAACTAGCACAGATACGCAGTATTTT.

V and J are TRBV5-1 and TRBJ2-7, with D tentatively TRBD1 (6 bases). The V gene lost 3 bases and the J gene lost 3 bases, with 16 bases spanning the gap. CDR3 length: 15 residues. CDR1 and CDR2 from the germline V gene are SGHRS and YFSETQ. The CDR3 coding sequence is TGCGCCAGCAGCTCAACCGACAGGACCCGCTACGAGCAGTACTTC. Its translation is CASSSTDRTRYEQYF.

The J gene is TRBJ2-5, the V gene TRBV6-1, with 7 bases identical to TRBD1. This CDR3 is 15 amino acids long. J was trimmed by 5 bases and V by 3 bases; bases with no gene match: 9. CDR1 is MNHNS and CDR2 is SASEGT in the germline V gene. The CDR3: CASSDSPQGRETQYF. The CDR3 region has the DNA TGTGCCAGCAGTGATAGCCCACAGGGGCGGGAGACCCAGTACTTC.

This chain connects TRBV29-1 to TRBJ2-3; 7 bases line up with TRBD1. The CDR3 covers 12 residues. Germline V CDR1 and CDR2: SQVTM, ANQGSEA. V shed 7 bases and J 2 bases; nucleotides not matched to a gene: 3. CDR3 region: CSAGTVTDTQYF. The CDR3 coding sequence is TGCAGCGCTGGGACAGTCACAGATACGCAGTATTTT.

This clone appeared a few times. The chain recombines TRBV6-5 with TRBJ1-4; the match to TRBD1 covers 9 bases. Per germline, CDR1 MNHEY and CDR2 SVGAGI. V dropped 8 bases and J dropped 13; count of bases not matched to a gene: 14. The CDR3 has 14 amino acids. CDR3 DNA: TGTGCCAGCTGGGACAGGGTGATTCATACGGGACTGTTTTTT. Translating gives CASWDRVIHTGLFF.

The chain recombines TRBV10-2 with TRBJ2-7, with 11 bases fitting TRBD2. With 6 bases clipped from V and 1 base from J, the junction kept 5 bases outside the gene matches. CDR1 is WSHSY, CDR2 SAAADI, per germline. The CDR3 has 15 residues. The CDR3 here is CASSRTSGGSYEQYF. The CDR3 coding sequence is TGCGCCAGCAGCCGAACTAGCGGGGGTTCCTACGAGCAGTACTTC.

The chain is built from TRBV11-3 and TRBJ1-2; TRBD1 matches 8 bases. This CDR3 has 13 residues. V gave up 4 bases and J gave up 2 bases; unmatched junction bases: 0. Germline V gene sequence: CDR1 SGHNT, CDR2 YENEEA. The CDR3: CASSWTGNYGYTF. The CDR3 nucleotides read TGTGCCAGCAGCTGGACAGGGAACTATGGCTACACCTTC.

In nucleotides, the CDR3 is TGTGCCAGCAGTCCCCGGGGGAACTACGAGCAGTACTTC. It yields the protein CASSPRGNYEQYF. This sequence joins TRBV11-2 and TRBJ2-7; weak D call: TRBD2 (6 bases). CDR3 length: 13 residues. Germline loops: CDR1 SGHAT, CDR2 FQNNGV. The germline V and J ends were trimmed by 6 bases and 3 bases, with 12 bases remaining between them.

This chain uses TRBV6-2 or TRBV6-3 with TRBJ1-2; D is uncertain. V shed 0 bases and J shed 4 bases, with 12 bases lying between them. The length of the CDR3 is 15 residues. CDR1 and CDR2 (germline): MNHEY, SVGEGT. CDR3 nucleotide sequence: TGTGCCAGCAGTTACTCCACAGTGGAGGGCTATGGCTACACCTTC. As protein: CASSYSTVEGYGYTF.

The J gene is TRBJ2-2, the V gene TRBV2; 12 bases fit TRBD2. After removal of 9 bases from V and 2 bases from J, the junction contained 7 bases not matched to a gene. CDR3 length: 16 residues. The germline gives CDR1 SNHLY, CDR2 FYNNEI. The CDR3 DNA sequence: TGTGCCAGTACACTAGCGGGGGGACCTAACACCGGGGAGCTGTTTTTT. Encoded protein: CASTLAGGPNTGELFF.

The chain joins TRBV5-1 to TRBJ2-7, with TRBD1 identical over 8 bases. The CDR3 is made up of 15 amino acids. V was pared by 4 bases and J by 0 bases, with 6 bases of the junction left unmatched. The germline V gene has CDR1 SGHRS and CDR2 YFSETQ. The CDR3 spells CASSPRQGSSYEQYF. CDR3 sequence (DNA): TGCGCCAGCAGCCCGAGACAGGGGAGCTCCTACGAGCAGTACTTC. The variable domain in full, completed from reference TRBV5-1 and TRBJ2-7, reads KAGVTQTPRYLIKTRGQQVTLSCSPISGHRSVSWYQQTPGQGLQFLFEYFSETQRNKGNFPGRFSGRQFSNSRSEMNVSTLELGDSALYLCASSPRQGSSYEQYFGPGTRLTVT.

The chain joins TRBV18 to TRBJ2-1; 9 bases are a match to TRBD2. Germline V lookup: CDR1 KGHSH, CDR2 LQKENI. The CDR3 covers 17 residues. Unmatched junction bases numbered 12, after V lost 2 bases and J lost 7 bases. The CDR3 loop reads CASSPIKRGGASNEQFF. For the CDR3, the DNA is TGTGCCAGCTCACCAATTAAACGCGGGGGGGCGTCGAATGAGCAGTTCTTC.

The J gene is TRBJ2-2, the V gene TRBV10-2; D not resolved. V was pared by 5 bases and J by 3 bases, with 10 bases between. This CDR3 is 14 amino acids long. CDR1 is WSHSY, CDR2 SAAADI, per germline. CDR3 coding DNA: TGCGCCAGCAGTCGGGTTGGCGACACCGGGGAGCTGTTTTTT. This translates into CASSRVGDTGELFF.

The V and J genes are TRBV7-2 and TRBJ2-4, with a weak D call TRBD1 (5 bases). Germline values: CDR1 SGHTA, CDR2 FQGNSA. CDR3 length: 12 amino acids. Trimming removed 2 bases at V and 12 bases at J, with 11 bases between. The CDR3 DNA follows: TGTGCCAGCAGCTTAAGGGGTGGCCGTCAGTACTTC. Its translation: CASSLRGGRQYF. Together with reference TRBV7-2 and TRBJ2-4, the CDR3 gives the full variable domain: GAGVSQSPSNKVTEKGKDVELRCDPISGHTALYWYRQSLGQGLEFLIYFQGNSAPDKSGLPSDRFSAERTGGSVSTLTIQRTQQEDSAVYLCASSLRGGRQYFGAGTRLSVL.

The chain combines TRBV2 with TRBJ2-3; a weak D match, TRBD2 (6 bases). Trimming cost V 6 bases and J 2 bases, with 21 bases left between them. The length of the CDR3 is 17 residues. Germline CDR1 and CDR2: SNHLY and FYNNEI. The CDR3 DNA reads TGTGCCAGCAGAGCCCGACCGGGACTGGAAGACACAGATACGCAGTATTTT. Translation: CASRARPGLEDTDTQYF.

This clone was seen only a few times. The chain couples TRBV5-4 to TRBJ2-4; 10 bases match TRBD2. The CDR3 consists of 16 residues. Trimming cost V 0 bases and J 6 bases; bases outside gene matches: 6. The germline V gene has CDR1 SGHNT and CDR2 YYREEE (reference sequence). The CDR3 protein is CASSLAPLAGVNIQYF. CDR3 coding DNA: TGTGCCAGCAGCTTGGCTCCGCTAGCGGGGGTAAACATTCAGTACTTC.

The chain recombines TRBV30 with TRBJ1-6; TRBD1 is a possible D gene (6 bases). The germline V and J ends were trimmed by 5 bases and 10 bases, with 12 bases remaining between them. Germline values: CDR1 GTSNPN, CDR2 SVGIG (reference sequence). The CDR3 totals 12 residues. In DNA, the CDR3 is TGTGCCTGGGGGGGGGCTGCCTCACCCCTCCACTTT. It codes for CAWGGAASPLHF.